These 32 T cell receptor beta chains share one sample of origin, sequenced in a study of Ad26.COV2.S vaccination and SARS-CoV-2 variants. The protocol was immunoSEQ multiplex PCR, while the TCRdb copy is restricted to in-frame clones and leaves out a portion. The sample lists some 410,000 clones; around 92% were seen once. Treatment described: roughly 18 received Ad26.COV2.S at low or high dose, single or two shots; about 5 received placebo; per-sample allocation not given. All samples were drawn on day 63, counting from the first vaccine or placebo injection. This specimen was peripheral blood, taken in a trial of Ad26.COV2.S vaccine versus placebo. These receptors were obtained from a person between 18 and 65 years old who received the Ad26.COV2.S COVID-19 vaccine or a placebo.

V usage is TRBV7-9 and J usage is TRBJ1-3; D gene uncertain. Germline values: CDR1 SEHNR, CDR2 FQNEAQ (reference sequence). The CDR3 consists of 16 residues. The V gene lost 5 bases and the J gene lost 2 bases, with 16 bases spanning the gap. CDR3 nucleotide sequence: TGTGCCAGCAGCCTCCTTGGTTTGGGCCCTGGAAACACCATATATTTT. It encodes CASSLLGLGPGNTIYF.

The CDR3 here is CASTRPGEKLFF. In DNA, the CDR3 is TGTGCCAGCACCCGGCCCGGGGAAAAACTGTTTTTT. The V call is TRBV28, the J call TRBJ1-4, with D uncertain. Germline loops: CDR1 MDHEN, CDR2 SYDVKM. The CDR3 totals 12 residues. Trimming took 7 bases from V and 8 from J, leaving 11 bases between them.

The gene calls are TRBV7-6 and TRBJ2-2, with 8 bases aligning to TRBD2. J lost 1 base, V lost 2 bases, and 6 bases had no gene match. The CDR3 covers 17 residues. The germline V gene has CDR1 SGHVS and CDR2 FNYEAQ. CDR3 sequence: CASSLIGGGRNTGELFF. The CDR3, as DNA: TGTGCCAGCAGCTTAATCGGCGGGGGGCGGAACACCGGGGAGCTGTTTTTT.

This clone was detected only once. The rearrangement links TRBV9 to TRBJ1-1; D gene uncertain. Trimming removed 4 bases from V and 1 base from J, with 8 bases in between. This CDR3 is 13 amino acids long. Germline assignment: CDR1 SGDLS and CDR2 YYNGEE. CDR3: CASSPWENTEAFF. The CDR3 DNA is TGTGCCAGCAGCCCCTGGGAGAACACTGAAGCTTTCTTT.

V is TRBV12-3 or TRBV12-4 and J is TRBJ1-2; D possibly corresponds to TRBD1 (5 bases). CDR3 size: 12 residues. V was pared by 4 bases and J by 8 bases, with 11 bases between. The CDR3: CASSYSRAGYTF. In DNA, the CDR3 is TGTGCCAGCAGTTATAGCAGGGCCGGCTACACCTTC.

The genes are TRBV28 and TRBJ2-1, with D possibly TRBD1 on 6 matching bases. Trimming pared 9 bases from V and 4 bases from J, leaving 16 bases between. Per the germline V gene, CDR1 is MDHEN and CDR2 is SYDVKM. There are 14 residues in the CDR3. DNA of the CDR3: TGTGCCAGTAAACTAGGGGGTTCTTACAATGAGCAGTTCTTC. Amino acid sequence: CASKLGGSYNEQFF.

The gene calls are TRBV4-3 and TRBJ2-1; 7 bases fit TRBD1. The CDR3 is made up of 14 amino acids. Germline lookup yields CDR1 LGHNA and CDR2 YSLEER. After removal of 3 bases from V and 9 bases from J, the junction contained 8 bases not matched to a gene. CDR3 in DNA: TGCGCCAGCAGCCACCCGACAGGGTCGGGTGAGCAGTTCTTC. Translated: CASSHPTGSGEQFF.

This chain links TRBV7-2 with TRBJ1-2, with D hard to call. Germline V gene data show CDR1 as SGHTA and CDR2 as FQGNSA. Between the trimmed V and J ends, which lost 1 base and 8 bases, there was a span of 11 bases. CDR3 length equals 13 residues. CDR3 nucleotide sequence: TGTGCCAGCAGCTTAGGCCAGCCCCCGGGCTACACCTTC. Residues: CASSLGQPPGYTF.

The chain has TRBV19 and TRBJ2-5; D may match TRBD1 or TRBD2 (5 bases each). The germline V gene has CDR1 LNHDA and CDR2 SQIVND (reference sequence). V was pared by 5 bases and J by 3 bases, with 13 bases between. The CDR3 loop spans 14 amino acids. CDR3 sequence: CASSFGTAKETQYF. CDR3 DNA: TGTGCCAGTAGTTTCGGGACGGCCAAAGAGACCCAGTACTTC.

The chain links TRBV7-9 to TRBJ1-2; D unclear. The CDR3 contains 14 residues. The germline gives CDR1 SEHNR, CDR2 FQNEAQ (reference sequence). Trimming removed 2 bases from V and 0 bases from J, with 7 bases in between. CDR3 region: CASSLIATNYGYTF. DNA of the CDR3: TGTGCCAGCAGCTTAATCGCTACTAACTATGGCTACACCTTC.

The chain combines TRBV30 with TRBJ1-5; D is perhaps TRBD1 (5 bases). Looked up from germline, CDR1 is GTSNPN and CDR2 is SVGIG (reference sequence). V dropped 1 base and J dropped 4 bases, with 11 bases sitting between them. The CDR3 has 14 amino acids. The CDR3 nucleotides read TGTGCCTGGAGTGGGACCGGGGGGAATCAGCCCCAGCATTTT. Translating gives CAWSGTGGNQPQHF.

The chain combines TRBV27 with TRBJ2-2, with TRBD2 as a possible D gene (6 bases). Germline loops: CDR1 MNHEY, CDR2 SMNVEV (reference sequence). V gave up 3 bases and J gave up 2 bases, with 13 bases separating them. This CDR3 region has 16 residues. In nucleotides, the CDR3 is TGTGCCAGCAGTTTGAATCGGGCGGGAAACACCGGGGAGCTGTTTTTT. Translating gives CASSLNRAGNTGELFF.

This chain joins TRBV28 and TRBJ2-3, with 8 bases lining up with TRBD2. Trimming took 7 bases from V and 4 from J; bases not matched to a gene: 13. Germline V gene data show CDR1 as MDHEN and CDR2 as SYDVKM. The CDR3 spans 16 residues. The CDR3, as DNA: TGTGCCAGCACCATCGGGGGGGCAACGGAGGCAGATACGCAGTATTTT. This codes for CASTIGGATEADTQYF.

The gene calls are TRBV9 and TRBJ2-5; D gene uncertain. Germline V gives CDR1 SGDLS, CDR2 YYNGEE. Trimming removed 0 bases at V and 5 bases at J, with 8 bases between. This CDR3 region has 13 residues. The CDR3 loop reads CASSVGLGETQYF. The DNA for the CDR3 is TGTGCCAGCAGCGTAGGTTTAGGGGAGACCCAGTACTTC.

The chain is built from TRBV5-1 and TRBJ2-2; 12 positions match TRBD2. Trimming at V came to 2 bases and at J to 0 bases, leaving 11 bases not matched to a gene. The CDR3 extends over 20 amino acids. Germline V gives CDR1 SGHRS, CDR2 YFSETQ. CDR3 DNA sequence: TGCGCCAGCAGCTTACGGCAGGGACTAGCGGGTTTCGCGAACACCGGGGAGCTGTTTTTT. The encoded protein is CASSLRQGLAGFANTGELFF.

The chain recombines TRBV4-3 with TRBJ2-1, with TRBD2 matching 10 bases. Germline trimming cut 0 bases from V and 2 bases from J; bases unmatched to any gene: 4. Germline V gene lookup returns CDR1 LGHNA and CDR2 YSLEER. There are 17 residues in the CDR3. As DNA, the CDR3 is TGCGCCAGCAGCCAAGAAAGCGGGGGGGCGGCCTACAATGAGCAGTTCTTC. Amino acids: CASSQESGGAAYNEQFF.

The V and J genes are TRBV11-2 and TRBJ2-3; possibly TRBD1 for D (6 bases). The germline V gene has CDR1 SGHAT and CDR2 FQNNGV. The ends were cut back, 1 base at V and 3 bases at J, with 11 bases in the middle. The CDR3 has 15 amino acids. CDR3 loop: CASSLGQGTTDTQYF. The CDR3 nucleotides read TGTGCCAGCAGCTTAGGCCAGGGGACGACAGATACGCAGTATTTT.

The sample holds a few counts of this clone. The rearrangement uses TRBV9 and TRBJ2-3; no definite D call. The CDR3 runs to 13 residues. Germline assignment: CDR1 SGDLS and CDR2 YYNGEE. The V and J ends lost 4 bases and 6 bases respectively, with 12 bases between them. The CDR3 region is CASSYGLWDTQYF. The CDR3 DNA reads TGTGCCAGCAGCTACGGCCTCTGGGATACGCAGTATTTT.

The CDR3 loop is CASSRLEASVTQYF. In DNA form, the CDR3 reads TGTGCCAGCAGTCGACTCGAGGCCTCGGTTACGCAGTATTTT. This chain uses TRBV7-9 with TRBJ2-3, with D uncertain. CDR3 length equals 14 residues. Per the germline V gene, CDR1 is SEHNR and CDR2 is FQNEAQ (reference sequence). Trimming took 6 bases from V and 8 from J, leaving 18 bases between them.

V usage is TRBV4-1 and J usage is TRBJ2-1, with TRBD2 identical over 10 bases. Germline V CDR1 and CDR2: MGHRA, YSYEKL. V gave up 3 bases and J gave up 7 bases; unmatched junction bases: 9. The CDR3 contains 16 residues. The DNA of the CDR3 is TGCGCCAGCAGCCAGACAGCGGGGGGGGCCGCAAATGAGCAGTTCTTC. Translating it yields CASSQTAGGAANEQFF.

This chain uses TRBV27 with TRBJ2-7; D is ambiguous. The germline V gene encodes CDR1 MNHEY and CDR2 SMNVEV (reference sequence). The CDR3 contains 15 residues. V shed 5 bases and J shed 2 bases, with 16 bases lying between them. The CDR3 protein is CASSTTLGSPYEQYF. CDR3 coding DNA: TGTGCCAGCAGTACTACCCTCGGCTCCCCCTACGAGCAGTACTTC.

This chain uses TRBV9 with TRBJ1-1, with D perhaps matching TRBD1 (5 bases). Per the germline V gene, CDR1 is SGDLS and CDR2 is YYNGEE. Trimming stripped 4 bases from V and 11 bases from J, with 15 bases between. The CDR3 is 12 residues long. CDR3 loop: CASSPSGGVAFF. CDR3 coding DNA: TGTGCCAGCAGCCCTAGCGGGGGTGTGGCTTTCTTT.

The chain couples TRBV5-1 to TRBJ2-2, with D hard to call. The CDR3 has 16 amino acids. Trimming shortened V by 4 bases and J by 5 bases, and 18 bases separated the two germline ends. Looked up from germline, CDR1 is SGHRS and CDR2 is YFSETQ. Written as DNA, the CDR3 is TGCGCCAGCAGCATGAATGGGGTTCCGGATACCGGGGAGCTGTTTTTT. This translates into CASSMNGVPDTGELFF.

The chain has TRBV20-1 and TRBJ2-1; no definite D call. The CDR3 extends over 10 amino acids. V lost 3 bases, J lost 10 bases, and 7 bases lay in between. Germline CDR1 and CDR2: DFQATT and SNEGSKA (reference sequence). Here the CDR3 DNA reads TGCAGTGCTAGTCCAGTGGAGCAGTTCTTC. Its translation: CSASPVEQFF.

V is TRBV11-3 and J is TRBJ2-5; D is undetermined. The germline V and J ends were trimmed by 1 base and 5 bases, with 5 bases remaining between them. CDR1 is SGHNT, CDR2 YENEEA, per germline. This CDR3 is built from 12 residues. The CDR3 DNA follows: TGTGCCAGCAGCTTAGGGTTGGAGACCCAGTACTTC. It translates to CASSLGLETQYF.

The rearrangement uses TRBV7-9 and TRBJ2-1; possibly TRBD2 for D (6 bases). Per the germline V gene, CDR1 is SEHNR and CDR2 is FQNEAQ (reference sequence). CDR3 length: 14 amino acids. V lost 5 bases and J 7 bases, leaving 15 bases between the germline ends. DNA for the CDR3: TGTGCCAGCAGCCCTCCGGCTAGCGTGAATGAGCAGTTCTTC. This gives the protein CASSPPASVNEQFF. Combining the CDR3 with reference TRBV7-9 and TRBJ2-1 gives the whole variable domain DTGVSQNPRHKITKRGQNVTFRCDPISEHNRLYWYRQTLGQGPEFLTYFQNEAQLEKSRLLSDRFSAERPKGSFSTLEIQRTEQGDSAMYLCASSPPASVNEQFFGPGTRLTVL.

The V gene is TRBV19, the J gene TRBJ2-6; 9 bases agree with TRBD1. The CDR3 length is 18 residues. The germline CDR1 and CDR2 sequences are LNHDA and SQIVND (reference sequence). J gave up 0 bases and V 4 bases, and 7 bases lay outside the gene matches. The CDR3 coding sequence is TGTGCCAGTAGTAAGGATGGACAGGGGTACTCTGGGGCCAACGTCCTGACTTTC. Its protein product is CASSKDGQGYSGANVLTF.

The V gene is TRBV11-2, the J gene TRBJ2-3; D remains unclear. There are 14 residues in the CDR3. Per the germline V gene, CDR1 is SGHAT and CDR2 is FQNNGV. The germline V and J ends were trimmed by 5 bases and 6 bases, with 15 bases remaining between them. The CDR3 is CASSPSPAQDTQYF. DNA of the CDR3: TGTGCCAGCAGCCCCTCCCCCGCACAGGATACGCAGTATTTT.

A word on this clone: A read error may account for a junction end that differs from germline. The chain employs TRBV5-5 and TRBJ2-1, with TRBD2 as a possible D gene (6 bases). The CDR3 covers 14 residues. CDR1 and CDR2 from the germline V gene are SGHKS and YYEKEE (reference sequence). Written as DNA, the CDR3 is TGTGCCAGCAGTTTGGGACTGAGCTACAATGAGCAGTTCTTC. Residues: CASSLGLSYNEQFF.

Comment on this clone: Germline and junction disagree at one end, which may indicate a read error. The V gene is TRBV7-7, the J gene TRBJ2-2; 8 nucleotides agree with TRBD2. Germline V gene sequence: CDR1 SSHAT, CDR2 FNYEAQ (reference sequence). CDR3 length: 16 residues. The CDR3 DNA reads as TGTGCTAGCAGTAACAGCGGGGGCTCGAACACCGGGGAGCTGTTTTTT. Encoded protein: CASSNSGGSNTGELFF.

This clone was recorded only once. The CDR3 region has the DNA TGCGCCAGCAAAGATACAGGGATCTCCGCAACTAATGAAAAACTGTTTTTT. This encodes CASKDTGISATNEKLFF. The chain has TRBV23-1 and TRBJ1-4; the D gene is possibly TRBD1 (6 bases). TRBV23-1 is assigned to the ORF class and has an uncertain function. V lost 7 bases and J lost 0, with 18 bases in between. The CDR3 spans 17 residues.

The chain is built from TRBV7-8 and TRBJ1-6, with unresolved D. The CDR3 covers 13 residues. The germline CDR1 and CDR2 sequences are SGHVS and FQNEAQ. Trimming took off 5 bases at V and 6 bases at J, with 8 bases between the two ends. The CDR3 nucleotides are TGTGCCAGCAGCACACGATCTAATTCACCCCTCCACTTT. Protein: CASSTRSNSPLHF.